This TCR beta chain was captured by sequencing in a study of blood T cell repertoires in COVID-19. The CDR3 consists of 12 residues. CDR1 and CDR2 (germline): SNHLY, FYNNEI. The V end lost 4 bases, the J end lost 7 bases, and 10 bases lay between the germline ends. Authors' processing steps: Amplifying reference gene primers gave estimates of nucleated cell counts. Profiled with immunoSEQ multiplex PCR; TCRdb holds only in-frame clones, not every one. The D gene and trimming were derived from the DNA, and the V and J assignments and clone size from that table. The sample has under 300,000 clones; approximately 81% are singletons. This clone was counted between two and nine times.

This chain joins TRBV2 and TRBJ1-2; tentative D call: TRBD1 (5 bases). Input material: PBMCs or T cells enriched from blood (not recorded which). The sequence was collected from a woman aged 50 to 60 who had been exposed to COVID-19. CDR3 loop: CASSAGKSGYTF. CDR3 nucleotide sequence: TGTGCCAGCAGTGCAGGGAAGAGTGGCTACACCTTC.